This TCR beta chain originates from a study of shared clonotypes between healthy human individuals. Note on this clone: The antigen remains unidentified.

This CDR3 spans 15 amino acids. V lost 6 bases, J lost 7 bases, and 11 bases stayed unmatched. The germline CDR1 and CDR2 sequences are MDHEN and SYDVKM. Study-wide points: Memory subsets generally showed smaller estimated richness than naive subsets did. Donor clonotype sharing was expected to depend on sequencing depth.

Some clones are missing from TCRdb's copy, which holds only in-frame ones; the method was immunoSEQ multiplex PCR. The sample holds millions of clones, approximately 94% seen once. Positive CCR7 selection of CD45RO-negative cells yielded the naive CD8 cells, and terminally differentiated effector memory CD45RA+ cells were excluded. Donors were healthy HIV-negative adults without recently reported acute infections or vaccinations. Input material: naive CD8+ T cells sorted from blood. The receptor's source is a man aged 18 to 29 in good health. The chain employs TRBV28 and TRBJ2-2; 7 nucleotides match TRBD1. CDR3 sequence (DNA): TGTGCCAGCAGCCCCGCAGGGGGTTTAAGCGGGGAGCTGTTTTTT. It specifies CASSPAGGLSGELFF.